The rows below give T cell receptor beta chains drawn from one sample of a study of blood T cell repertoires in COVID-19. Using immunoSEQ multiplex PCR, the repertoire was profiled, and TCRdb retains in-frame clones only, with some absent. The sample shows a few hundred thousand clones, more than 70% of them seen only once. Sequencing used peripheral blood. The receptor source for this set is a woman between 50 and 59 years old with acute or convalescent COVID-19. Each CDR3 is given with its conserved first and last residue. Fields, in order: J gene, V gene, clone size, D gene, CDR3 DNA, CDR3 protein. D genes are given only for firm matches. Size is stated for part of the rows, as once, few or many counts, or as a class when the clone is expanded.

TRBJ2-5,TRBV7-2,NA,TRBD2,TGTGCCAGCAGTTCGGGACTAGCGGGAGGAGAGACCCAGTACTTC,CASSSGLAGGETQYF
TRBJ2-7,TRBV6-2/TRBV6-3,NA,NA,TGTGCCAGCAGTATGGGAGGCTACGAGCAGTACTTC,CASSMGGYEQYF
TRBJ1-1,TRBV4-2,few,NA,TGTGCCAGCAGCCAAAATCCGGGACATATGAACACTGAAGCTTTCTTT,CASSQNPGHMNTEAFF
TRBJ1-1,TRBV18,NA,NA,TGTGCCAGCTCACGGGGGGTGAACACTGAAGCTTTCTTT,CASSRGVNTEAFF
TRBJ2-2,TRBV4-2,NA,TRBD2,TGTGCCAGCAGCCGGGGACTAGCGGGAGGGGACACCGGGGAGCTGTTTTTT,CASSRGLAGGDTGELFF
TRBJ2-1,TRBV20-1,NA,TRBD2,TGCAGTGCTAGTCTACTAGCGGGAGAGGTTGGCGAGCAGTTCTTC,CSASLLAGEVGEQFF
TRBJ2-2,TRBV30,NA,TRBD2,TGTGCCTGGACCAGACTAGCGGGGGTCACCGGGGAGCTGTTTTTT,CAWTRLAGVTGELFF
TRBJ2-2,TRBV28,few,TRBD2,TGTGCCAGCGGGGCTGGTGCTAGCGGGGGCGGGGAGCTGTTTTTT,CASGAGASGGGELFF
TRBJ1-1,TRBV6-5,NA,NA,TGTGCCAGCAGACGACACGGCCCCACTGAAGCTTTCTTT,CASRRHGPTEAFF
TRBJ1-5,TRBV19,NA,TRBD1,TGTGCCAGTCGGGACAGCATACACAATCAGCCCCAGCATTTT,CASRDSIHNQPQHF
TRBJ2-1,TRBV7-9,NA,TRBD1,TGTGCCAGCAGCTTAGGGGGACAGTCCAATGAGCAGTTCTTC,CASSLGGQSNEQFF
TRBJ1-2,TRBV6-1,NA,NA,TGTGCCAGCAGTGAATCAGGGGTCATCTATGGCTACACCTTC,CASSESGVIYGYTF
TRBJ2-1,TRBV19,few,TRBD2,TGTGCCAGTAGTACTCTAGCGGGGAAATACAATGAGCAGTTCTTC,CASSTLAGKYNEQFF
TRBJ1-2,TRBV12-3/TRBV12-4,NA,NA,TGTGCCAGCCAATCCCCGGGTTTTGGTGGCTACACCTTC,CASQSPGFGGYTF
TRBJ2-1,TRBV11-1,once,TRBD2,TGTGCCAGCAGCTTCGCTGTAGCGGGAGACGGGGATGAGCAGTTCTTC,CASSFAVAGDGDEQFF
TRBJ2-2,TRBV7-9,NA,NA,TGTGCCAGCAGCGACAGGTCCGGGGAGCTGTTTTTT,CASSDRSGELFF
TRBJ2-7,TRBV3-1/TRBV3-2,NA,NA,TGTGCCAGCAGCCAGGACGGACAGCGGGAGCAGTACTTC,CASSQDGQREQYF
TRBJ2-5,TRBV4-2,NA,TRBD1,TGTGCCAGCAGCCAAAGGGGAGGGTGGACAGGGGGTTATGAGACCCAGTACTTC,CASSQRGGWTGGYETQYF
TRBJ1-2,TRBV7-9,few,TRBD1,TGTGCCAGCAGCTTTTCAACAGGGGATTATGGCTACACCTTC,CASSFSTGDYGYTF
TRBJ1-4,TRBV7-8,NA,TRBD1,TGTGCCAGCAGCTTGCGACAGGGCGTCGAAAAACTGTTTTTT,CASSLRQGVEKLFF
TRBJ2-3,TRBV10-3,NA,TRBD2,TGTGCCATCAGTGACATAGCGGGGGACTCCACAGATACGCAGTATTTT,CAISDIAGDSTDTQYF
TRBJ2-5,TRBV18,NA,TRBD2,TGTGCCAGCTCACCATATGCGGGAGGCCCTCCTGAGACCCAGTACTTC,CASSPYAGGPPETQYF